The entry that follows covers one TCR beta chain sequence. Its antigen has not been determined. The input lacks base qualities; no much larger clone sits a single base away. The method was 5' RACE. Sequenced on an Illumina HiSeq 2500. A second roughly 7 to 11 cycle PCR used a sample-barcoded 5' primer and a J-beta primer mix. A template-switch 5' adaptor carrying 12 random nucleotides introduced a unique molecular identifier onto each TCR beta cDNA molecule. Each sample yielded at least 2.5 million CDR3-containing paired-end reads. All of the RNA was converted into first-strand cDNA using the Mint cDNA synthesis kit, with a TRBC-specific oligonucleotide serving as the primer. All cDNA was treated with uracil-DNA glycosylase and then went through a first 18-cycle PCR with the universal primers M1SS and BC2_uni_R. The source study handled its data this way. Normalization of each sample was performed by random selection of 1 million high-quality reads, each carrying a distinct molecular identifier. Reads with shared molecular identifiers were discarded instead of being binned into consensus sequences. MiTCR, with a Q25 quality threshold and the strictest error-elimination algorithm, was used for CDR3 identification, clonotype clustering and error correction. A nonparametric unseen species model with Euler transformation was used to estimate lower-bound total TCR beta diversity. Through fastp at Q25 and MiXCR, TCRdb rebuilt clones from the public reads, retaining in-frame beta chains. Each entry is one CDR3 protein sequence, shown with its most common DNA and genes. The V and J calls, along with clone size, are taken from TCRdb and not from the paper's own processing. This sample holds fewer than 1.5 million distinct CDR3 sequences; approximately 40% were observed only once. Less than 8% of the sample is taken by the ten largest.

The donors were 40 or so Caucasian individuals from Russia, aged about 6 to 100 years, who were systemically healthy. Approximately 10 milliliters of peripheral blood were collected from each donor into EDTA-treated Vacutainer tubes. Ficoll-Paque density-gradient centrifugation was used to isolate PBMCs, with at least 6.5 million per sample. Trizol reagent was used to extract total RNA from PBMCs, with at least 6 micrograms per sample. For every donor, an aliquot of PBMCs went through flow cytometry to measure the percentages of naive CD45RAhigh/CD27high T cells. Cut back by 5 bases and 3 bases, the V and J ends lie 14 bases apart. The CDR3 numbers 15 residues from cysteine through phenylalanine. The read is trimmed to its CDR3 DNA, 45 bases read in frame from base 1. CDR1 and CDR2 are drawn from the germline V gene: ENHRY, SYGVKD. This sample was taken from a study of blood T cells in healthy people across ages (dated by TCRdb to the mid-2010s). Describing the broader study: In model experiments, template switching captured about one uniquely barcoded TCR beta cDNA molecule for every two T cells. Age-related changes in TCR beta repertoire diversity were measured in the study by deep sequencing normalized with unique cDNA molecular identifiers. The donors were divided into four age groups: young (average around 17 years), middle-aged (almost 40), aged (about 56) and long-lived (82). To avoid experimental bias, donors of different ages were randomly spread across the sequencing lanes. The study analyzed two additional independent replicas of 1 million unique cDNA reads from the same blood draw for two donors, one aged 18 to 29 and one aged 80 or older. Study-wide conclusions, independent of this receptor: Observed TCR beta diversity per million T cells fell roughly linearly with age, and a significant reduction was already apparent by age around 40. Because profiling used bulk unsorted PBMCs, naive and antigen-experienced compartments could not be compared conclusively. Compared with the aged group, the long-lived group had more naive CD4+ T cells, fewer expanded clones and increased TCR diversity, suggesting age selection. Observed TCR beta diversity correlated strongly with the percentage of naive T cells measured by flow cytometry. Because the CMV infection status of the donors was unknown, age-related changes in expanded clonotypes may potentially have been confounded. Estimates of total diversity based on one million sequenced T cells were regarded as lower bounds and as underestimates.

The V gene is TRBV10-3 and the J gene is TRBJ1-5; the D segment cannot be called with confidence. The sequence was obtained from a woman aged 18-29 years in good health. The source material was blood. In nucleotides, the sequence is TGTGCCATCAGTCAGGACCCTTCCTCCAATCAGCCCCAGCATTTT. It specifies CAISQDPSSNQPQHF.